This T cell receptor (beta chain) came from a study of cytomegalovirus exposure and HLA in healthy donors. For this clone: Its antigen is unknown.

In the PCR, 60 Vbeta and 13 Jbeta primers were used. Assay used: immunoSEQ multiplex PCR; TCRdb lists only in-frame clones, some missing. The sample consists of about 150,000 clones, 80% of them appearing once. Broader study findings: Some V segments, including TRBV6-2 and TRBV6-3, were excluded as indistinguishable.

Looked up from germline, CDR1 is SGHRS and CDR2 is YFSETQ. The CDR3 totals 15 residues. Trimming took 6 bases from V and 5 from J; bases not matched to a gene: 11. The chain joins TRBV5-1 to TRBJ1-2, with 9 bases aligning to TRBD1. Sequencing used PBMCs. This clonotype originated in a man aged 30-40 years in good health and CMV-seropositive. The CDR3 loop reads CASTPSPGQGYGYTF. CDR3 DNA sequence: TGCGCCAGCACCCCATCCCCGGGACAGGGTTATGGCTACACCTTC.